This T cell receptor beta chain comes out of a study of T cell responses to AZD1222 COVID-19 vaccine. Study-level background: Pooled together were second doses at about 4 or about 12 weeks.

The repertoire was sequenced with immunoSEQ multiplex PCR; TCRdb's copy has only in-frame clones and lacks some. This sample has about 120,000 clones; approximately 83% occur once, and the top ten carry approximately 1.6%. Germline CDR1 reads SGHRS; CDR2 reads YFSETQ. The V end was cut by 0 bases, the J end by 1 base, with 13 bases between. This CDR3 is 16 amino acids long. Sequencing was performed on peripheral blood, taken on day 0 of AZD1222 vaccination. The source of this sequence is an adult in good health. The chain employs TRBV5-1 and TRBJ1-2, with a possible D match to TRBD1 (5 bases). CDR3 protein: CASSLDGGAYNYGYTF. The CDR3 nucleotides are TGCGCCAGCAGCTTGGATGGAGGGGCCTATAACTATGGCTACACCTTC.